These 7 T cell receptor beta chains were sequenced from one sample in a study of technical replicates of blood from several donors. The protocol was immunoSEQ multiplex PCR, while the TCRdb copy is restricted to in-frame clones and leaves out a portion. Of approximately 82,000 clones listed, 96% are singletons. Input material: T cells isolated from PBMCs. Every receptor here comes from a human donor in good health.

The CDR3 protein is CASSLLSEWGELFF. CDR3 DNA sequence: TGTGCCAGCAGCCTCCTCTCGGAGTGGGGGGAGCTGTTTTTT. The J gene is TRBJ2-2, the V gene TRBV7-2; D gene uncertain. Looked up from germline, CDR1 is SGHTA and CDR2 is FQGNSA. Trimming left V 5 bases short and J 8 bases short, with 15 bases between. The length of the CDR3 is 14 residues.

The rearrangement links TRBV5-4 to TRBJ2-1, with 9 bases aligning to TRBD2. V was pared by 6 bases and J by 4 bases, with 8 bases of the junction left unmatched. Germline CDR1 and CDR2: SGHNT and YYREEE (reference sequence). The CDR3 runs to 15 residues. The CDR3 coding sequence is TGTGCCAGCACCATAGGACTAGCGTTATACAATGAGCAGTTCTTC. It is translated as CASTIGLALYNEQFF.

V and J are TRBV29-1 and TRBJ2-3, with TRBD2 as a possible D gene (6 bases). CDR1 and CDR2 from the germline V gene are SQVTM and ANQGSEA. The CDR3 covers 17 residues. The germline V and J ends were trimmed by 0 bases and 0 bases, with 16 bases remaining between them. This chain's CDR3 is CSVEDAGPSSSTDTQYF. The CDR3 region has the DNA TGCAGCGTTGAAGATGCGGGGCCTAGTTCTAGCACAGATACGCAGTATTTT.

CDR3 protein: CASSEEIAGTNEQFF. The CDR3 DNA follows: TGTGCCAGCAGTGAAGAAATCGCAGGGACAAATGAGCAGTTCTTC. The rearrangement links TRBV2 to TRBJ2-1; maybe TRBD1 (6 bases). This CDR3 has 15 residues. Per germline, CDR1 SNHLY and CDR2 FYNNEI. Trimming cost V 1 base and J 7 bases, with 14 bases left between them.

In this sample, this clone turned up once. V is TRBV27 and J is TRBJ2-3; D may be TRBD2 (5 bases). Trimming took off 6 bases at V and 3 bases at J, with 16 bases between the two ends. The CDR3 length is 15 residues. Germline V lookup: CDR1 MNHEY, CDR2 SMNVEV (reference sequence). The CDR3 region has the DNA TGTGCCAGCAGAGGATACGAGACTACTACAGATACGCAGTATTTT. Translating it yields CASRGYETTTDTQYF.

The chain combines TRBV4-3 with TRBJ2-3, with 13 positions matching TRBD2. V shed 4 bases, J shed 4 bases, and the junction held 8 bases outside the gene matches. The germline V gene encodes CDR1 LGHNA and CDR2 YSLEER. CDR3 length: 17 residues. In DNA form, the CDR3 reads TGCGCCAGCAGCCGAGAACTAGCGGGAGGGCCCCCAGATACGCAGTATTTT. It is translated as CASSRELAGGPPDTQYF.

The chain recombines TRBV19 with TRBJ2-5; 9 nucleotides agree with TRBD2. V dropped 3 bases and J dropped 2; count of bases not matched to a gene: 4. The V gene's germline CDR1 is LNHDA and CDR2 SQIVND (reference sequence). The CDR3 runs to 15 residues. The CDR3: CASSITSGLQETQYF. CDR3 DNA sequence: TGTGCCAGTAGTATCACTAGCGGGTTGCAAGAGACCCAGTACTTC.